This record covers a single TCR beta chain. The target antigen is unknown. This record belongs to a study of OX40 agonist ivuxolimab in advanced cancers. The CDR3 has 16 residues. Unmatched junction bases numbered 6, after V lost 1 base and J lost 3 bases. Per germline, CDR1 MGHRA and CDR2 YSYEKL. This table comes from immunoSEQ multiplex PCR, and its TCRdb copy is limited to in-frame clones, with some not included. The sample records about 65,000 clones, roughly 80% being singletons. Study results and limitations: In general, CD8+ T cells held more expanded clones than CD4+ did, on average.

The source is an adult with an advanced solid tumor such as melanoma, head and neck, liver or kidney cancer. The sample here was CD4+ or CD8+ T cells sorted from blood, taken in a trial of the OX40 agonist ivuxolimab. The chain employs TRBV4-1 and TRBJ1-2; 9 bases match TRBD1. In nucleotides, the CDR3 is TGCGCCAGCAGCCAAGGAGCCGGACAGGGGTACTATGGCTACACCTTC. Translation: CASSQGAGQGYYGYTF.